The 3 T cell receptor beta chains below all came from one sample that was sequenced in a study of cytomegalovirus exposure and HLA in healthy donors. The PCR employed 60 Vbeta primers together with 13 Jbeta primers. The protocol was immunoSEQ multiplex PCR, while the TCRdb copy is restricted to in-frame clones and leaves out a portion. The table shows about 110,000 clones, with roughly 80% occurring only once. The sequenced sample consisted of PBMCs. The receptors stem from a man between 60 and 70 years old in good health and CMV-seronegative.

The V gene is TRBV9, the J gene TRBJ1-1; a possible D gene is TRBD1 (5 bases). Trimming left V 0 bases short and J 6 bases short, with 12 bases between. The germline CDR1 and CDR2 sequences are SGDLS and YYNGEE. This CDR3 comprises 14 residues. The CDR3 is CASSVVPGSAEAFF. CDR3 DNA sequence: TGTGCCAGCAGCGTAGTTCCAGGGTCGGCTGAAGCTTTCTTT.

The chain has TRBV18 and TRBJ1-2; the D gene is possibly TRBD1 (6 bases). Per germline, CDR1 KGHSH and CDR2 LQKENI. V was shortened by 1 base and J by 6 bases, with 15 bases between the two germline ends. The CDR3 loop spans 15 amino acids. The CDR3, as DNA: TGTGCCAGCTCACCACGGTTACAGGGTGAGGATGGCTACACCTTC. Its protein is CASSPRLQGEDGYTF.

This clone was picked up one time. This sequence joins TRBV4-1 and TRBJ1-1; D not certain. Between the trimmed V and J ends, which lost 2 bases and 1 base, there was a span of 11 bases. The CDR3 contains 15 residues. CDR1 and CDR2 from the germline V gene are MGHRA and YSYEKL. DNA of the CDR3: TGCGCCAGCAGCCAACGGCCAGACACGAACACTGAAGCTTTCTTT. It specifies CASSQRPDTNTEAFF.